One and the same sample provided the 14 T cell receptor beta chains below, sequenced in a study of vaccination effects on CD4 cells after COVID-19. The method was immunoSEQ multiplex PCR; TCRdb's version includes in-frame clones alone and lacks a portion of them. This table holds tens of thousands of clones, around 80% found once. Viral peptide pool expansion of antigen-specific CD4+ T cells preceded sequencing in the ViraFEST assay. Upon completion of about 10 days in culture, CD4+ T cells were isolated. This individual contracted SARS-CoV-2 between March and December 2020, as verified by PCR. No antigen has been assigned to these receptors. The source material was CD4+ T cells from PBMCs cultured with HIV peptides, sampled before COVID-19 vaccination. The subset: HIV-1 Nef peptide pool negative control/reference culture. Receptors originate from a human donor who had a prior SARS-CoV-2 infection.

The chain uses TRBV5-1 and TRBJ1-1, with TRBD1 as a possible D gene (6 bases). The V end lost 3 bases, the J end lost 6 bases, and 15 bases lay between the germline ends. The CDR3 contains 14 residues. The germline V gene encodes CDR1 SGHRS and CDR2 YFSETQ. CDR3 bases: TGCGCCAGCAGCTCTTCGGGGGGCCCGGCTGAAGCTTTCTTT. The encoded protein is CASSSSGGPAEAFF. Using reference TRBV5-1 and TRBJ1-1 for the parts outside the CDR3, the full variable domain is KAGVTQTPRYLIKTRGQQVTLSCSPISGHRSVSWYQQTPGQGLQFLFEYFSETQRNKGNFPGRFSGRQFSNSRSEMNVSTLELGDSALYLCASSSSGGPAEAFFGQGTRLTVV.

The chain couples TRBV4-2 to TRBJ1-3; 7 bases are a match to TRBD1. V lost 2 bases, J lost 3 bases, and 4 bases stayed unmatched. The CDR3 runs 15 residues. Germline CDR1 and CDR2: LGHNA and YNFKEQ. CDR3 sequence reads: CASSQTDRVGNTIYF. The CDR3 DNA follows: TGTGCCAGCAGCCAAACTGACAGGGTTGGAAACACCATATATTTT.

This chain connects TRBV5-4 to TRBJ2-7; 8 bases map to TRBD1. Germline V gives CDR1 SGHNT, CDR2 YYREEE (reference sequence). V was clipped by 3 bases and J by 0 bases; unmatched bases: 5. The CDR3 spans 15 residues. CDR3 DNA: TGTGCCAGCAGCTCAACAGGGGGGAACTCCTACGAGCAGTACTTC. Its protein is CASSSTGGNSYEQYF.

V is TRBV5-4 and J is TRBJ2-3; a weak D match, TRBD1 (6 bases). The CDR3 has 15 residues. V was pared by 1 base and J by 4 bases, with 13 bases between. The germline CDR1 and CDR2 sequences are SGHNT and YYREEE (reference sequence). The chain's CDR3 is CASSLRYRVADTQYF. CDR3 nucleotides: TGTGCCAGCAGCTTGAGGTACAGGGTAGCAGATACGCAGTATTTT. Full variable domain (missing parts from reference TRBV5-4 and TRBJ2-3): ETGVTQSPTHLIKTRGQQVTLRCSSQSGHNTVSWYQQALGQGPQFIFQYYREEENGRGNFPPRFSGLQFPNYSSELNVNALELDDSALYLCASSLRYRVADTQYFGPGTRLTVL.

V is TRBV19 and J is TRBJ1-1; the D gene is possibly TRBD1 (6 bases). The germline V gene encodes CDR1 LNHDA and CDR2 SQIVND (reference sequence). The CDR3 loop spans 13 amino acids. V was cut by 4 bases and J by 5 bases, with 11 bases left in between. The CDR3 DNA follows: TGTGCCAGTAGTAACAGGGTCTGGACTGAAGCTTTCTTT. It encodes CASSNRVWTEAFF. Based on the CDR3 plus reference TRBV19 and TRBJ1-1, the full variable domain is DGGITQSPKYLFRKEGQNVTLSCEQNLNHDAMYWYRQDPGQGLRLIYYSQIVNDFQKGDIAEGYSVSREKKESFPLTVTSAQKNPTAFYLCASSNRVWTEAFFGQGTRLTVV.

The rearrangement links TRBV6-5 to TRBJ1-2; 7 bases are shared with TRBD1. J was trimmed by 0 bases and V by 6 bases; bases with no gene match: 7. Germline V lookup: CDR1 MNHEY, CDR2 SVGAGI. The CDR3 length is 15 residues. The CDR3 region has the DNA TGTGCCAGCAGGCGACAGGGCCGAGCTAACTATGGCTACACCTTC. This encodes CASRRQGRANYGYTF.

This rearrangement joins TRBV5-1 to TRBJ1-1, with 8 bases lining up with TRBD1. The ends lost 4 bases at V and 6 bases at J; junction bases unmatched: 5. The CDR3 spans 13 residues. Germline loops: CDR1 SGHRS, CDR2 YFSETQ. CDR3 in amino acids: CASSQQGVAEAFF. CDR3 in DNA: TGCGCCAGCAGCCAACAGGGGGTCGCTGAAGCTTTCTTT.

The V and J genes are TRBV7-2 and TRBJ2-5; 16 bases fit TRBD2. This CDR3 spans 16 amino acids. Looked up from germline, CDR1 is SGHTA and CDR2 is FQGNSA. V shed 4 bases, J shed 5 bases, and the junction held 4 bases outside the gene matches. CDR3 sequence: CASSSGLAGGGETQYF. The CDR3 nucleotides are TGTGCCAGCAGCTCGGGACTAGCGGGAGGGGGGGAGACCCAGTACTTC.

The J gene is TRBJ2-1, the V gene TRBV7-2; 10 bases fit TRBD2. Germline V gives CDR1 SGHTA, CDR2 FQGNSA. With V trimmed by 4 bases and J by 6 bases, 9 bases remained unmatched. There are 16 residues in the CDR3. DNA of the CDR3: TGTGCCAGCAGCTCCCAAACTAGCGGGGTCGGCAATGAGCAGTTCTTC. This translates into CASSSQTSGVGNEQFF.

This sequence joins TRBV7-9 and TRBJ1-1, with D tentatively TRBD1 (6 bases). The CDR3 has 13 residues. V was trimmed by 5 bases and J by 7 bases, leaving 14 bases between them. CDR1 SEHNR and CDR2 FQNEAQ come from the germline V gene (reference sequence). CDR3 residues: CASSPTDRVEAFF. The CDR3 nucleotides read TGTGCCAGCAGCCCGACGGACAGAGTTGAAGCTTTCTTT.

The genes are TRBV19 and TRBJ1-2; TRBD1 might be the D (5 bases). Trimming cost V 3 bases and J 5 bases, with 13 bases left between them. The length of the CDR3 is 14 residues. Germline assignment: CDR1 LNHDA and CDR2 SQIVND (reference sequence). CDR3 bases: TGTGCCAGTAGTATGGTGGCAGGGAAGTATGGCTACACCTTC. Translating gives CASSMVAGKYGYTF. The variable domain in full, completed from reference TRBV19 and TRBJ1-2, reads DGGITQSPKYLFRKEGQNVTLSCEQNLNHDAMYWYRQDPGQGLRLIYYSQIVNDFQKGDIAEGYSVSREKKESFPLTVTSAQKNPTAFYLCASSMVAGKYGYTFGSGTRLTVV.

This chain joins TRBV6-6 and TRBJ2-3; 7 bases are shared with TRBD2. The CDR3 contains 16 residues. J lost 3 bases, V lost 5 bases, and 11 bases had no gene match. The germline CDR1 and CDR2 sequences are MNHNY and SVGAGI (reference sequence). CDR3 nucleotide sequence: TGTGCCAGCAGTGGGCGGATGGGGGGGTGGACAGATACGCAGTATTTT. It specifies CASSGRMGGWTDTQYF.

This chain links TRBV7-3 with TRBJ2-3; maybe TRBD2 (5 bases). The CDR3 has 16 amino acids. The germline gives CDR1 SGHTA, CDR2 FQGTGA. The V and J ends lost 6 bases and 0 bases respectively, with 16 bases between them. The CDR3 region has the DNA TGTGCCAGCAGTCAAATTCCGGGATCAAGCACAGATACGCAGTATTTT. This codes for CASSQIPGSSTDTQYF. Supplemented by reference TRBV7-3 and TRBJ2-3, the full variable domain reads GAGVSQTPSNKVTEKGKYVELRCDPISGHTALYWYRQSLGQGPEFLIYFQGTGAADDSGLPNDRFFAVRPEGSVSTLKIQRTERGDSAVYLCASSQIPGSSTDTQYFGPGTRLTVL.

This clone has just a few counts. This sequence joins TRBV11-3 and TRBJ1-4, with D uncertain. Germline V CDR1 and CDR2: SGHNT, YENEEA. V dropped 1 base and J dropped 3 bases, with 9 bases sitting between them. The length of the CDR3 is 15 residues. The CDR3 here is CASSLGPRPNEKLFF. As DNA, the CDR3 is TGTGCCAGCAGCTTAGGTCCCCGACCTAATGAAAAACTGTTTTTT.